This TCR beta chain comes out of a study of shared clonotypes between healthy human individuals. Clones were read by immunoSEQ multiplex PCR, and TCRdb kept only the in-frame ones, dropping some. In the table there are about a million clones, roughly 80% of which are singletons. As regards this clone: An end of the junction differs from the germline gene, which may be a read error.

The CDR3 extends over 15 amino acids. The germline V gene has CDR1 SSHAT and CDR2 FNYEAQ (reference sequence). This chain joins TRBV7-7 and TRBJ2-1; 11 positions match TRBD2. The TCR comes from a young man in good health. Sequencing used memory CD4+ T cells sorted from blood. Sample subset: CD45RA-negative fraction. CDR3 in amino acids: CASSVSGTSGGEQFF. The CDR3 nucleotides are TGTGCTAGCAGCGTATCCGGGACTAGCGGAGGCGAGCAGTTCTTC. The variable domain in full, completed from reference TRBV7-7 and TRBJ2-1, reads GAGVSQSPRYKVTKRGQDVTLRCDPISSHATLYWYQQALGQGPEFLTYFNYEAQPDKSGLPSDRFSAERPEGSISTLTIQRTEQRDSAMYRCASSVSGTSGGEQFFGPGTRLTVL.